This T cell receptor (beta chain) comes out of a study of T cells in localized non-small cell lung cancer. The J segment lost 6 bases and the V segment lost 3 bases, leaving 19 bases of the junction unmatched. Germline values: CDR1 KGHSH, CDR2 LQKENI. This CDR3 region has 19 residues. Some clones are missing from TCRdb's copy, which holds only in-frame ones; the method was immunoSEQ multiplex PCR. The repertoire holds some 15,000 clones, with around 87% as singletons. The V gene is TRBV18, the J gene TRBJ2-7; 11 nucleotides line up with TRBD2. The sequencing used peripheral blood mononuclear cells, collected before any cancer treatment. The source is a male donor aged 60 or over with stage II lung adenocarcinoma. The DNA for the CDR3 is TGTGCCAGCTCACCCCGTTTGACTAGCGGGAAATCCGGAGTGGGCGAGCAGTACTTC. This translates into CASSPRLTSGKSGVGEQYF.